The rows below give T cell receptor beta chains drawn from one sample of a study of blood T cell repertoires in COVID-19. TCRdb's table, derived via immunoSEQ multiplex PCR, lists solely in-frame clones and lacks some. Found here are about 120,000 clones, around 78% of them singletons; the top ten hold 2% to 2.5%. The specimen was peripheral blood. The receptors shown here come from a young man with acute or convalescent COVID-19. The CDR3 runs from the conserved cysteine through the conserved F or W. Each record gives: D gene, clone size, V gene, J gene, CDR3 DNA, CDR3 protein. The D gene is left open where the match is weak. Clone size is shown for a subset of rows, as once, few, many or a class of expanded clone.

d_gene: TRBD2; abundance: -; v_gene: TRBV5-1; j_gene: TRBJ2-1; CDR3nt: TGCGCCAGCAGCTTGGTAACTAGCGGGAGTGATGAGCAGTTCTTC; CDR3aa: CASSLVTSGSDEQFF
d_gene: TRBD1; abundance: -; v_gene: TRBV9; j_gene: TRBJ2-2; CDR3nt: TGTGCCAGCAGCGACCCGACAGGGGTCAACACCGGGGAGCTGTTTTTT; CDR3aa: CASSDPTGVNTGELFF
d_gene: TRBD1; abundance: -; v_gene: TRBV15; j_gene: TRBJ1-3; CDR3nt: TGTGCCACCAGCAGAGGACAGGGGACAAACACCATATATTTT; CDR3aa: CATSRGQGTNTIYF
d_gene: -; abundance: -; v_gene: TRBV12-3/TRBV12-4; j_gene: TRBJ2-2; CDR3nt: TGTGCCGGACAATCCGGGAACACCGGGGAGCTGTTTTTT; CDR3aa: CAGQSGNTGELFF
d_gene: TRBD1; abundance: -; v_gene: TRBV7-8; j_gene: TRBJ1-1; CDR3nt: TGTGCCAGCAGCTTAGGGACAGGGGGCACGAACACTGAAGCTTTCTTT; CDR3aa: CASSLGTGGTNTEAFF
d_gene: -; abundance: -; v_gene: TRBV10-3; j_gene: TRBJ1-5; CDR3nt: TGTGCCATCAGTGAGTCCGATCAGCCCCAGCATTTT; CDR3aa: CAISESDQPQHF
d_gene: TRBD1; abundance: -; v_gene: TRBV30; j_gene: TRBJ2-1; CDR3nt: TGTGCCTGGTCTCGGGACAGATACAATGAGCAGTTCTTC; CDR3aa: CAWSRDRYNEQFF
d_gene: TRBD2; abundance: -; v_gene: TRBV7-8; j_gene: TRBJ2-1; CDR3nt: TGTGCCAGCAGCCCCCGGCTAGCGGGAGAGGGGCAGTTCTTC; CDR3aa: CASSPRLAGEGQFF
d_gene: -; abundance: -; v_gene: TRBV5-1; j_gene: TRBJ2-7; CDR3nt: TGCGCCAGCAGCCCATCCCTAACCTACGAGCAGTACTTC; CDR3aa: CASSPSLTYEQYF
d_gene: TRBD1; abundance: few; v_gene: TRBV6-5; j_gene: TRBJ2-1; CDR3nt: TGTGCCAGCAGTTACTCCGGACAGGATGAGCAGTTCTTC; CDR3aa: CASSYSGQDEQFF
d_gene: -; abundance: -; v_gene: TRBV4-2; j_gene: TRBJ1-1; CDR3nt: TGTGCCAGCAGCCAAGATAACCAGGCTTTCTTT; CDR3aa: CASSQDNQAFF
d_gene: TRBD2; abundance: few; v_gene: TRBV6-5; j_gene: TRBJ2-3; CDR3nt: TGTGCCAGCAGTTACGGTGGTAGCGGGAGGGCAGATACGCAGTATTTT; CDR3aa: CASSYGGSGRADTQYF
d_gene: -; abundance: once; v_gene: TRBV5-5; j_gene: TRBJ1-5; CDR3nt: TGTGCCAGCAGCTTCGGGGAGTATTATCAGCCCCAGCATTTT; CDR3aa: CASSFGEYYQPQHF
d_gene: -; abundance: -; v_gene: TRBV30; j_gene: TRBJ1-2; CDR3nt: TGTGCCTGGACCCTCGGGAACTATGGCTACACCTTC; CDR3aa: CAWTLGNYGYTF
d_gene: TRBD2; abundance: -; v_gene: TRBV6-5; j_gene: TRBJ2-1; CDR3nt: TGTGCCAGCAGTTACTCGCGACTAGCCCTCTACAATGAGCAGTTCTTC; CDR3aa: CASSYSRLALYNEQFF
d_gene: -; abundance: -; v_gene: TRBV6-2/TRBV6-3; j_gene: TRBJ2-5; CDR3nt: TGTGCCAGCAGCAGACACCCCCAAGAGACCCAGTACTTC; CDR3aa: CASSRHPQETQYF
d_gene: -; abundance: -; v_gene: TRBV5-1; j_gene: TRBJ1-6; CDR3nt: TGCGCCAGCAGCCCGCAGGGGTATAATTCACCCCTCCACTTT; CDR3aa: CASSPQGYNSPLHF
d_gene: TRBD1; abundance: -; v_gene: TRBV19; j_gene: TRBJ2-7; CDR3nt: TGTGCCAGTAGTATGGGAAGGGGGCTCTACGAGCAGTACTTC; CDR3aa: CASSMGRGLYEQYF
d_gene: TRBD2; abundance: -; v_gene: TRBV19; j_gene: TRBJ2-1; CDR3nt: TGTGCCAGTAGTCCCGTCGCGGGAGGAGGGCAGTTCTTC; CDR3aa: CASSPVAGGGQFF
d_gene: -; abundance: -; v_gene: TRBV5-4; j_gene: TRBJ1-1; CDR3nt: TGTGCCAGCAGCCATGGGGGGGTCACTGAAGCTTTCTTT; CDR3aa: CASSHGGVTEAFF
d_gene: -; abundance: -; v_gene: TRBV30; j_gene: TRBJ1-4; CDR3nt: TGTGCCTGGAGCGCCTCTTCACGGGAAAAACTGTTTTTT; CDR3aa: CAWSASSREKLFF
d_gene: TRBD2; abundance: -; v_gene: TRBV12-5; j_gene: TRBJ2-2; CDR3nt: TGTGCTAGTGCCACCCCTGGACTAGCGGGGACTTCCGGGGAGCTGTTTTTT; CDR3aa: CASATPGLAGTSGELFF
d_gene: TRBD2; abundance: -; v_gene: TRBV7-6; j_gene: TRBJ2-1; CDR3nt: TGTGCCAGCAGCTTAAGGGGAGCGGGAGATGATGAGCAGTTCTTC; CDR3aa: CASSLRGAGDDEQFF
d_gene: TRBD1; abundance: -; v_gene: TRBV7-9; j_gene: TRBJ1-1; CDR3nt: TGTGCCAGCAGCCCCGGGACAGGGGGCATGAACACTGAAGCTTTCTTT; CDR3aa: CASSPGTGGMNTEAFF
d_gene: TRBD1; abundance: -; v_gene: TRBV4-3; j_gene: TRBJ1-2; CDR3nt: TGCGCCAGCAGCCAAGATCTTCTCTGGACAGGTGCTAACTATGGCTACACCTTC; CDR3aa: CASSQDLLWTGANYGYTF
d_gene: TRBD1; abundance: -; v_gene: TRBV6-6; j_gene: TRBJ2-1; CDR3nt: TGTGCCAGCAGTTACGCGGGACAGGGGAGGAATGAGCAGTTCTTC; CDR3aa: CASSYAGQGRNEQFF
d_gene: -; abundance: -; v_gene: TRBV19; j_gene: TRBJ2-7; CDR3nt: TGTGCCAGTAGTATGTATGCGTTCTACGAGCAGTACTTC; CDR3aa: CASSMYAFYEQYF
d_gene: TRBD2; abundance: -; v_gene: TRBV4-3; j_gene: TRBJ2-3; CDR3nt: TGCGCCAGCAGCCAAGGGACTAGCGTGTCTAGCACAGATACGCAGTATTTT; CDR3aa: CASSQGTSVSSTDTQYF
d_gene: -; abundance: -; v_gene: TRBV18; j_gene: TRBJ2-7; CDR3nt: TGTGCCAGCACCGAGCCGGGTCTTTATGTCTACGAGCAGTACTTC; CDR3aa: CASTEPGLYVYEQYF
d_gene: -; abundance: few; v_gene: TRBV9; j_gene: TRBJ1-6; CDR3nt: TGTGCCAGCAGCGTCGGGGGGGACTCACCCCTCCACTTT; CDR3aa: CASSVGGDSPLHF
d_gene: -; abundance: -; v_gene: TRBV7-2; j_gene: TRBJ1-2; CDR3nt: TGTGCCAGCAGCTTATCATCAGGGGCCAACTATGGCTACACCTTC; CDR3aa: CASSLSSGANYGYTF
d_gene: -; abundance: -; v_gene: TRBV2; j_gene: TRBJ2-3; CDR3nt: TGTGCCAGCAGTTACACAGATACGCAGTATTTT; CDR3aa: CASSYTDTQYF